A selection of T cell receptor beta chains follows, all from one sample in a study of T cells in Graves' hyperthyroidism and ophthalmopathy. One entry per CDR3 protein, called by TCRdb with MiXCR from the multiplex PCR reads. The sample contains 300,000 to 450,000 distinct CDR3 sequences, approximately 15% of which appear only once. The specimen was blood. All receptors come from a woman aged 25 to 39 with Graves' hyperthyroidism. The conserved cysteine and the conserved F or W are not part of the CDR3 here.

cdr3_aa: ASSPIAGVGDNEQF
v_call: TRBV27

cdr3_aa: ASSDRASTGELF
v_call: TRBV28

cdr3_aa: ASSLDSRRIAYNEQF
v_call: TRBV5-1

cdr3_aa: ASSQVTGSFEQY
v_call: TRBV3-1

cdr3_aa: ATEAWAGESYNEQF
v_call: TRBV19

cdr3_aa: SARVVNNQPQH
v_call: TRBV20-1

cdr3_aa: ASSLPTTNYGYT
v_call: TRBV28

cdr3_aa: ASGDSSGANVLT
v_call: TRBV5-1

cdr3_aa: ASSHPFEDRETDEQY
v_call: TRBV4-1

cdr3_aa: ASRPGLAGVPGELF
v_call: TRBV27

cdr3_aa: ASSAGNSYEQY
v_call: TRBV7-9

cdr3_aa: ASSSIRTSGKVEQY
v_call: TRBV5-1

cdr3_aa: ASSEYLRSGTEQF
v_call: TRBV2

cdr3_aa: ASSLRVGNQPQH
v_call: TRBV28

cdr3_aa: ASSLITGNTIY
v_call: TRBV9

cdr3_aa: ASLDDSDSYNEQF
v_call: TRBV6-1

cdr3_aa: ASSRGGTGDTQY
v_call: TRBV28

cdr3_aa: ASSLDQRGNTEAF
v_call: TRBV11-2

cdr3_aa: ASSPWDLEGWLREAF
v_call: TRBV5-8

cdr3_aa: ASSPQGRMNTEAF
v_call: TRBV9

cdr3_aa: ASSLFAEDNEQF
v_call: TRBV11-1

cdr3_aa: ASSPGVRGTDTQY
v_call: TRBV18

cdr3_aa: ASSLSPGQGWADTQY
v_call: TRBV7-2

cdr3_aa: ASRGLTAGGNQPQH
v_call: TRBV2

cdr3_aa: AISDWRKNTEAF
v_call: TRBV10-3

cdr3_aa: ASYMTGVDQPQH
v_call: TRBV28

cdr3_aa: ASSRVHGTSENYEQY
v_call: TRBV19

cdr3_aa: ASSPTPGTGPYEQY
v_call: TRBV7-9

cdr3_aa: ASSLAATTGELF
v_call: TRBV7-6

cdr3_aa: ASRLDGMMSDTQY
v_call: TRBV6-1

cdr3_aa: ASSESGGSSNVLT
v_call: TRBV10-2

cdr3_aa: SARGPGRYDNQPQH
v_call: TRBV20-1

cdr3_aa: ASSLTEAF
v_call: TRBV2

cdr3_aa: ASTPTSGSLNEQF
v_call: TRBV9

cdr3_aa: ASSQTSGAYNEQF
v_call: TRBV6-1

cdr3_aa: ASSGSGNPTGELF
v_call: TRBV9

cdr3_aa: ASSMWTSGESTDTQY
v_call: TRBV19

cdr3_aa: ATSEGGRGFQETQY
v_call: TRBV24-1

cdr3_aa: ASGLQPSAYNEQF
v_call: TRBV27

cdr3_aa: ASSHGTVSQETQY
v_call: TRBV11-2

cdr3_aa: ASTPAYSSPLH
v_call: TRBV12-3/TRBV12-4